This is a list of T cell receptor beta chains from one sample in a study of shared clonotypes between healthy human individuals. The data were produced by immunoSEQ multiplex PCR, yet TCRdb's version contains in-frame clones alone and is incomplete. Counted here are about 580,000 clones, roughly 98% occurring once; the ten biggest clones make up less than 0.35%. Input material: naive CD8+ T cells sorted from blood. The origin of the receptors is a man younger than 45 in good health. CDR3s leave out the opening cysteine and the closing phenylalanine or tryptophan. Rows give clone size only sometimes, using once, few, many, or a class for an expanded clone.

clone size: once
V gene: TRBV9
J gene: TRBJ2-3
CDR3 protein: ASSPRGGFRRGTDTQY

clone size: .
V gene: TRBV9
J gene: TRBJ1-2
CDR3 protein: ASSAGGGQGLTRANYGYT

clone size: .
V gene: TRBV30
J gene: TRBJ2-1
CDR3 protein: AWSPGNEQF

clone size: .
V gene: TRBV27
J gene: TRBJ2-1
CDR3 protein: ASTLTSAVYNEQF

clone size: .
V gene: TRBV11-3
J gene: TRBJ2-7
CDR3 protein: ASSLDRTLSSYEQY

clone size: .
V gene: TRBV18
J gene: TRBJ2-1
CDR3 protein: ASRTSGSHNEQF

clone size: .
V gene: TRBV19
J gene: TRBJ1-2
CDR3 protein: ASLDILKSGFSGYT

clone size: .
V gene: TRBV5-1
J gene: TRBJ2-7
CDR3 protein: ASSLAGFTYEQY

clone size: .
V gene: TRBV6-5
J gene: TRBJ1-4
CDR3 protein: ASSYRLASTNEKLF

clone size: .
V gene: TRBV5-1
J gene: TRBJ2-5
CDR3 protein: ASRTGSAEETQY

clone size: .
V gene: TRBV6-5
J gene: TRBJ2-3
CDR3 protein: ASSYSGSSTDTQY

clone size: .
V gene: TRBV4-3
J gene: TRBJ2-7
CDR3 protein: ASSQVGLAGGNSYEQY

clone size: .
V gene: TRBV7-6
J gene: TRBJ2-1
CDR3 protein: ASSVSGTYNEQF

clone size: .
V gene: TRBV9
J gene: TRBJ1-4
CDR3 protein: ASSKTGVNEKLF

clone size: .
V gene: TRBV27
J gene: TRBJ1-1
CDR3 protein: ASRDSMNTEAF

clone size: .
V gene: TRBV5-1
J gene: TRBJ1-2
CDR3 protein: ASSLEVGNGYT